Following are 5 T cell receptor beta chains from one sample sequenced in a study of blood T cell repertoires in COVID-19. Assay used: immunoSEQ multiplex PCR; TCRdb lists only in-frame clones, some missing. The sample carries approximately 51,000 clones, about 88% recorded once. The sequencing sample was made of peripheral blood. These receptors all stem from a man between 35 and 55 years old with active COVID-19.

The chain couples TRBV9 to TRBJ2-5, with 8 bases matching TRBD2. This CDR3 has 17 residues. Germline V gives CDR1 SGDLS, CDR2 YYNGEE. Losses at the gene ends were 2 bases for V and 5 bases for J; bases not matched to a gene: 14. In DNA form, the CDR3 reads TGTGCCAGCAGCGTGGGCAGCGGGAGAATAGGGGTGGAGACCCAGTACTTC. This sequence encodes CASSVGSGRIGVETQYF.

The rearrangement links TRBV5-4 to TRBJ1-3; 9 nucleotides line up with TRBD1. With 5 bases clipped from V and 5 bases from J, the junction kept 5 bases outside the gene matches. Germline CDR1 is SGHNT and CDR2 is YYREEE (reference sequence). The CDR3 extends over 14 amino acids. The CDR3 bases are TGTGCCAGCAGTCCAACAGGGGGCCGAAACACCATATATTTT. Translation gives CASSPTGGRNTIYF.

The gene calls are TRBV5-4 and TRBJ1-6; D is possibly TRBD1 (5 bases). With 0 bases removed from V and 6 bases from J, the gap between germline ends came to 7 bases. Germline V gives CDR1 SGHNT, CDR2 YYREEE (reference sequence). This CDR3 has 14 residues. Here the CDR3 reads CASSLVGANSPLHF. The CDR3 DNA follows: TGTGCCAGCAGCTTGGTAGGGGCTAATTCACCCCTCCACTTT.

The chain recombines TRBV7-8 with TRBJ1-5; tentative D call: TRBD1 (5 bases). Germline loops: CDR1 SGHVS, CDR2 FQNEAQ. The V gene lost 1 base and the J gene lost 2 bases, with 12 bases spanning the gap. The CDR3 runs 16 residues. CDR3 nucleotide sequence: TGTGCCAGCAGCTTAGGGGGCAGGGTAGGCAATCAGCCCCAGCATTTT. Translating it yields CASSLGGRVGNQPQHF.

The V gene is TRBV5-1, the J gene TRBJ1-2; tentatively, D is TRBD1 (6 bases). V was trimmed by 1 base and J by 8 bases, leaving 15 bases between them. This CDR3 is built from 14 residues. CDR1 and CDR2 from the germline V gene are SGHRS and YFSETQ. The CDR3, as DNA: TGCGCCAGCAGCTTGTATGCAGGGGCTGACGGCTACACCTTC. This codes for CASSLYAGADGYTF.